This TCR beta chain was sequenced in a study of blood T cell repertoires in COVID-19. Overall study: There were acute and convalescent COVID-19 samples, and they came from the United States, Italy and Spain. The cDNA or gDNA used as material had been derived from T cells, B-cell-depleted T cells, or PBMCs.

Trimming stripped 5 bases from V and 0 bases from J, with 17 bases between. Germline V lookup: CDR1 SGHAT, CDR2 FQNNGV. The CDR3 sequence is 17 residues long. Seattle cases were enrolled at active infection and followed longitudinally. In its sample, this clone was seen a few times. Per the authors' pipeline: Counts of nucleated cells, estimated from reference gene primer amplification, were obtained. Sequencing was performed with immunoSEQ multiplex PCR; in TCRdb, only in-frame clones are kept and a portion is missing. V and J calls and clone size are given by that table; D and trimming were obtained from the DNA. The top ten clones hold about 2% of a sample with roughly 400,000 clones, approximately 87% of them seen once.

The gene calls are TRBV11-2 and TRBJ2-1; TRBD1 is a possible D gene (6 bases). The source material was peripheral blood. This clonotype was sampled from a woman in her sixties or seventies with COVID-19, enrolled during active disease. The DNA for the CDR3 is TGTGCCAGCAGCCCTCAACAGGGCCATAGCTCCTACAATGAGCAGTTCTTC. Encoded protein: CASSPQQGHSSYNEQFF.